What follows are 14 T cell receptor beta chains derived from one specimen sequenced in a study of response to subunit inactivated influenza vaccine. One entry per CDR3 protein results from TCRdb running MiXCR on the RT-PCR reads. This table has around 500,000 distinct CDR3 sequences, approximately 11% appearing once. This sample comprised PBMCs from blood, obtained around seven weeks after vaccination. These TCRs come from a man aged 50-60 years who received an inactivated influenza vaccine.

This clonotype has a handful of counts. This chain connects TRBV12-3 or TRBV12-4 to TRBJ1-1; a possible D gene is TRBD1 (5 bases). V was trimmed by 5 bases and J by 5 bases, leaving 12 bases between them. The CDR3 has 13 amino acids. The CDR3 bases are TGTGCCAGCAGTCCCCCATCAGGGACTGAAGCTTTCTTT. It codes for CASSPPSGTEAFF.

This clonotype was counted between two and nine times. The V gene is TRBV12-3 or TRBV12-4, the J gene TRBJ2-7; D remains ambiguous. Trimming removed 3 bases from V and 3 bases from J, with 9 bases in between. The CDR3 length is 13 residues. The CDR3 sequence: CASSFGLNYEQYF. The DNA of the CDR3 is TGTGCCAGCAGTTTTGGCTTAAACTACGAGCAGTACTTC.

With respect to this clonotype: A single base separates this from a much larger clone, so it may be a read error. The CDR3 sequence: CCARRVSAGMWGDTQYF. The CDR3 DNA reads as TGCTGTGCTAGACGAGTGAGCGCCGGGATGTGGGGAGATACGCAGTATTTT. The chain carries TRBV20-1 and TRBJ2-3; perhaps TRBD2 as D (5 bases). CDR3 length equals 17 residues. The germline V gene has CDR1 DFQATT and CDR2 SNEGSKA (reference sequence).

The rearrangement joins TRBV6-1 to TRBJ2-5; 11 bases line up with TRBD2. Germline V gene sequence: CDR1 MNHNS, CDR2 SASEGT. The J segment lost 5 bases and the V segment lost 5 bases, leaving 7 bases of the junction unmatched. The CDR3 length is 15 residues. CDR3 in amino acids: CASSPLGTSGETQYF. The CDR3 bases are TGTGCCAGCAGTCCTCTCGGGACTAGCGGCGAGACCCAGTACTTC.

The chain couples TRBV20-1 to TRBJ2-2; 7 nucleotides agree with TRBD1. The CDR3 contains 15 residues. The germline V gene has CDR1 DFQATT and CDR2 SNEGSKA (reference sequence). Trimming took 3 bases from V and 0 from J; bases not matched to a gene: 4. The CDR3 bases are TGCAGTGCTAGTTCCGGGACAGCGAACACCGGGGAGCTGTTTTTT. Residues: CSASSGTANTGELFF.

The gene calls are TRBV5-1 and TRBJ1-1; possibly TRBD1 for D (6 bases). Germline V gene lookup returns CDR1 SGHRS and CDR2 YFSETQ. Trimming pared 1 base from V and 5 bases from J, leaving 12 bases between. This CDR3 has 14 amino acids. CDR3 nucleotides: TGCGCCAGCAGCTTGTCCCAGCAGGGGACTGAAGCTTTCTTT. It codes for CASSLSQQGTEAFF.

There are a few counts of this clonotype. This chain joins TRBV29-1 and TRBJ2-1; D not resolved. V lost 3 bases and J 5 bases, leaving 8 bases between the germline ends. Germline CDR1 is SQVTM and CDR2 is ANQGSEA. The CDR3 has 12 residues. The CDR3 reads CSVDYLNNEQFF. Written as DNA, the CDR3 is TGCAGCGTTGACTATCTTAACAATGAGCAGTTCTTC.

This clonotype has just a few counts. V usage is TRBV6-5 and J usage is TRBJ2-5, with D perhaps TRBD2 (5 bases). The V gene's germline CDR1 is MNHEY and CDR2 SVGAGI. V lost 0 bases and J 5 bases, leaving 10 bases between the germline ends. The CDR3 contains 14 residues. The CDR3 coding sequence is TGTGCCAGCAGTTACTCCGGGGTTCGGGAGACCCAGTACTTC. Amino acid sequence: CASSYSGVRETQYF.

Many counts were recorded for this clonotype. This chain connects TRBV5-1 to TRBJ2-7; TRBD1 agrees at 9 bases. V was clipped by 0 bases and J by 5 bases; unmatched bases: 6. The CDR3 is made up of 15 amino acids. Germline assignment: CDR1 SGHRS and CDR2 YFSETQ. The CDR3 DNA reads as TGCGCCAGCAGCTTGGTGGGACAGGGTTCCCACGAGCAGTACTTC. Translated, it gives CASSLVGQGSHEQYF.

This rearrangement joins TRBV7-2 to TRBJ2-5, with D possibly matching TRBD2 (5 bases). CDR3 length: 13 amino acids. Germline V gene data show CDR1 as SGHTA and CDR2 as FQGNSA. Trimming removed 5 bases at V and 3 bases at J, with 10 bases between. The DNA for the CDR3 is TGTGCCAGCAGCCCCTCGAGGGAAGAGACCCAGTACTTC. Its translation is CASSPSREETQYF.

The chain links TRBV5-1 to TRBJ2-1; TRBD2 agrees at 7 bases. After removal of 6 bases from V and 4 bases from J, the junction contained 7 bases not matched to a gene. Germline assignment: CDR1 SGHRS and CDR2 YFSETQ. The CDR3 extends over 14 amino acids. The DNA for the CDR3 is TGCGCCAGCACCCCTGGCGGGGGATACAATGAGCAGTTCTTC. Protein sequence: CASTPGGGYNEQFF. Full variable domain (rest looked up from reference TRBV5-1 and TRBJ2-1): KAGVTQTPRYLIKTRGQQVTLSCSPISGHRSVSWYQQTPGQGLQFLFEYFSETQRNKGNFPGRFSGRQFSNSRSEMNVSTLELGDSALYLCASTPGGGYNEQFFGPGTRLTVL.

This clonotype was observed at least ten times. J is TRBJ2-7 and V is TRBV6-1, with D maybe TRBD1 (5 bases). Germline assignment: CDR1 MNHNS and CDR2 SASEGT. Trimming took 2 bases from V and 6 from J, leaving 17 bases between them. The CDR3 covers 15 residues. The CDR3 sequence: CASSERQGGGSEQYF. DNA of the CDR3: TGTGCCAGCAGTGAAAGGCAGGGCGGTGGGTCCGAGCAGTACTTC.

This clonotype is a singleton in its sample. The CDR3 nucleotides read TGTGCCATCAGTGAGAGAGGGGACACGTACTACGAGCAGTACTTC. Translating gives CAISERGDTYYEQYF. The chain couples TRBV10-3 to TRBJ2-7, with a weak D call TRBD1 (6 bases). The CDR3 is 15 amino acids. V gave up 2 bases and J gave up 3 bases, with 14 bases separating them. From germline, CDR1 is ENHRY and CDR2 SYGVKD.

This chain joins TRBV9 and TRBJ2-7, with D possibly being TRBD2 (5 bases). The CDR3 runs to 14 residues. The germline CDR1 and CDR2 sequences are SGDLS and YYNGEE. Trimming took off 3 bases at V and 10 bases at J, with 20 bases between the two ends. CDR3 loop: CASSGSSSPGIQYF. CDR3 nucleotide sequence: TGTGCCAGCAGCGGGAGCTCCTCGCCGGGGATACAGTACTTC.